The 2 T cell receptor beta chains below come from one sample, sequenced in a study of beta chain features in type 1 diabetes. What was sequenced were expressed TCRB transcripts, since all of the isolated RNA had been reverse transcribed. Produced via immunoSEQ multiplex PCR; TCRdb's table is partial and in-frame only. Of some 900,000 clones in the sample, under 20% were seen once. What was sequenced was naive CD4+ T cells from blood. The receptors here all came from a woman aged 18-29 years in good health.

Details on this clone: Other DNA sequences within the sample encode an identical CDR3. CDR3 sequence reads: CASRHSYEQYF. The CDR3 nucleotides read TGTGCCAGCAGACACTCCTACGAGCAGTACTTC. This chain connects TRBV2 to TRBJ2-7, with no clear D. Trimming left V 6 bases short and J 0 bases short, with 3 bases between. The germline gives CDR1 SNHLY, CDR2 FYNNEI. The CDR3 length is 11 residues. Complete variable domain (other parts from reference TRBV2 and TRBJ2-7): EPEVTQTPSHQVTQMGQEVILRCVPISNHLYFYWYRQILGQKVEFLVSFYNNEISEKSEIFDDQFSVERPDGSNFTLKIRSTKLEDSAMYFCASRHSYEQYFGPGTRLTVT.

The chain links TRBV10-3 to TRBJ2-3, with TRBD2 matching over 8 bases. Germline trimming cut 7 bases from V and 2 bases from J; bases unmatched to any gene: 5. The germline gives CDR1 ENHRY, CDR2 SYGVKD. CDR3 length: 14 amino acids. In nucleotides, the CDR3 is TGTGCCATCAAGCCTAGCGGGTACACAGATACGCAGTATTTT. Residues: CAIKPSGYTDTQYF.